This T cell receptor (beta chain) was identified in a study of cytomegalovirus exposure and HLA in healthy donors (dated by TCRdb to the late 2010s). As for the study more broadly: According to an earlier analysis of several hundred of the donors, about 179 million T cells yielded 117 million unique TCR beta sequences and 250 to 350 Gb of sequence data. High-throughput TCR immunosequencing, statistical association of individual TCRs with disease status, and machine learning were combined to predict cytomegalovirus infection status. Among the approximately 400 genotyped donors, 81% belonged to the genetic ancestry cluster associated with self-reported Caucasian donors. A later analysis re-examined previously published TCR beta repertoires from several hundred donors and added high-resolution HLA genotyping to investigate patterns of TCR occurrence. The study aimed to test whether signatures of past pathogen exposure could be identified by cataloging public T cell receptors. The number of donors typed differed by locus, with 629-630 for A, B, C, DRB1 and DQB1, around 560 for DQA1, approximately 570 for DPA1, and some 440 for DPB1. Class I and class II HLA loci were covered by the typing at four-digit resolution. An earlier analysis of about 600 of the donors used high-throughput TCR beta sequencing to judge whether each TCR beta V gene segment behaved as functional or pseudogenic. The T cell repertoires of 666 subjects were profiled by immunosequencing and related to cytomegalovirus serostatus. A handful of DR-DQ haplotypes were handled as single units for association and clustering because linkage in the cohort was strong. Among around 400 genotyped donors of the cohort, an average of about 240,000 unique TCR beta nucleotide sequences were sequenced per donor, about a sixth of them non-productive. Every repertoire in the discovery cohort had been generated on one and the same sequencing platform. About 330 gigabases of sequencing data and around 80 million unique TCR sequences made up an early release that covered fewer than 650 HLA-typed donors. A separate validation cohort of about 110 different subjects was used in addition to the roughly 720-subject first cohort. Donor age, sex, ethnicity and CMV serostatus were compiled alongside the repertoire data. Rather than using new phenotypic data, the later analysis identified candidate immune exposures from TCR beta sequences and from how often those sequences occurred across donors. Genome-wide SNP genotypes for about 65% of the roughly 670 donors were used in a later genetic analysis, which treated that subset as a discovery cohort.

The library was obtained by the immunoSEQ multiplex PCR assay. For the multiplex PCR, a mixture combining 60 forward primers for TCR Vbeta segments and 13 reverse primers for TCR Jbeta segments was used. A multiplex PCR assay on genomic DNA amplified the CDR3 region of rearranged TCR beta genes. Amplified TCR beta libraries were sequenced as 87-base-pair reads on the Illumina HiSeq System. The study's processing was this. A later analysis tallied some 79 million unique TCR beta chains across the 640 or so repertoires, and about 12 million of those chains were shared by two or more donors. To remove PCR and sequencing errors, raw reads were error-corrected and collapsed into unique sequences using a nearest-neighbor algorithm that merged closely related sequences. CDR3 sequences were aligned to IMGT reference sequences to assign V, D and J gene segments. Each retained sequence needed at least a six-nucleotide match to both a V gene segment and a J gene segment. A rearrangement was called productive if the CDR3 had no stop codons and remained in frame with V and J, and every other rearrangement was called non-productive. Following IMGT convention, CDR3 was defined as the stretch from the second conserved V-encoded cysteine up to the conserved J-encoded phenylalanine. The earlier analysis of about 590 of the donors excluded sequences that lacked an unambiguous match to a single V gene segment. In an earlier analysis of 587 of the donors, a V segment was called functional when productive rearrangements were above 56.7%, and segregating when the standard deviation between donors exceeded 5%. To diagnose cytomegalovirus status from the catalog of TCR beta chain sequences, a statistical classification framework was built. V and J gene assignment, in a later analysis, came from comparing TCR nucleotide sequences with IMGT/GENE-DB human TR gene sequences. Using the TCRdist pipeline, a later analysis assigned CDR3 sequences along with most-parsimonious VDJ recombination scenarios. A later analysis defined each TCR beta chain by its CDR3 amino acid sequence plus V-gene family, and excluded reads lacking a unique V-gene family. In a later analysis, nearly 600 highly shared, low-generation-probability nucleotide sequences were removed to address suspected cross-contamination and a sequencing artifact. In a later analysis, a clonal expansion index was calculated for each public chain from normalized within-repertoire ranks of inferred template counts. In a later analysis, generation probabilities were computed using a VDJ recombination model fitted to out-of-frame rearrangements, and the results were checked against IGoR. Hypergeometric tests were used in a later analysis to score TCR-TCR, TCR-HLA and TCR-CMV co-occurrence, with a repertoire-size bias correction applied to the TCR pairs. To estimate false discovery rates, a later analysis permuted the HLA or CMV assignments 20 times. A later analysis grouped co-occurring TCRs with DBSCAN, adding TCRdist sequence similarity when clustering within HLA-allele-positive subsets. Co-occurrence clustering excluded repertoires with fewer than 30,000 or more than 120,000 public chains, plus five with anomalous nucleotide sharing. TCRdb stores this immuneACCESS table with in-frame sequences only. Part of the clones is absent; in the studies checked, under half of the shortfall reflects unresolved V genes, and no reason is known for the rest. The DNA was the basis for D and trimming; V, J and clone size are from that table. The sample table records approximately 110,000 clones; 74% of these occur just once. Together, the top ten hold roughly 2.5% of the sample.

Comments on this clone: The clone's antigen remains unknown. A junction end diverges from the germline sequence, so it may reflect a read error.

What the authors observed across the whole study: In vitro tests confirmed that a few of the cytomegalovirus-associated TCR beta chains recognize cytomegalovirus antigens. According to a later analysis, TCR association rates differed among HLA loci, with DRB1 alleles showing the most associated TCRs and HLA-C alleles showing the fewest. A total of fewer than 200 TCR beta chains were listed by the study as associated with cytomegalovirus. In an earlier analysis of around 600 of the donors, most TCR beta V segments appeared in productive rearrangements about 87% or about 30% of the time, broadly matching IMGT annotations. Because counts were too low, more than 15 rarely observed V segments, including chromosome 9 orphons, were excluded from the earlier analysis of 587 of the donors. In a later analysis, several top co-occurrence clusters were reported to appear linked to parvovirus B19, influenza, CMV and Epstein-Barr virus. In a later genetic analysis, fewer N-insertions in productive TCRs were reported among donors in an Asian-associated ancestry cluster than the approximately 670-donor mean. The authors suggested that the approach could potentially be extended to other disease states and immunological phenotypes. A later analysis found that most CMV-associated TCR beta chains appeared HLA-restricted, with HLA associations seemingly driven largely by CMV exposure. A cluster of highly shared sequence variants was judged likely to represent a technical artifact of the sequencing pipeline. Correlated functional status among segregating V segments might be attributable to linkage disequilibrium, but an unknown experimental factor could not be ruled out. Because the 87-base-pair reads could not distinguish some IMGT-functional V segments, including TRBV6-2 and TRBV6-3, those segments were excluded. CMV serostatus was the only immune exposure information available for the cohort. A further reported finding was that TCR beta sequences accurately predicted the HLA-A and HLA-B alleles for most subjects in the first cohort. Assigning TCR associations to individual alleles was difficult when HLA alleles, especially DR and DQ, strongly co-occurred. At a false discovery rate of 0.05, a later analysis linked 16,951 TCR beta sequences to specific HLA alleles. The classifier was reported to diagnose cytomegalovirus status with high specificity and sensitivity in both the original cohort and the validation cohort. Presence/absence analyses assumed roughly uniform sequencing depth across donors, an assumption that may not hold. Across donors, most TCR sequences were observed very rarely, whereas some public TCRs were present in many individuals. In this cohort, only TCR beta chains were sequenced, and detectable features were limited by the absence of alpha or paired-chain data. A later genetic analysis associated a missense DCLRE1C variant with V-gene and J-gene trimming of TCR beta chains, and an independent cohort replicated the association. In a later analysis, HLA-associated TCR beta chains showed more clonal expansion and lower generation probabilities than non-associated chains that were equally common. Because HLA typing was unavailable for some donors at each locus, only the typed subset was used in association tests.

The CDR1 and CDR2 encoded by the germline V gene are SGHRS and YFSETQ. The CDR3 has 16 amino acids, counting the end cysteine and phenylalanine. Of all the DNA, just the CDR3 is kept, 48 bases in frame from base 1. The cohort was made up of 666 healthy bone marrow donors. At the time of sampling, all cohort members were nominally healthy, though unrecorded immune exposures were likely present. The donor was CMV seropositive and was included in the group of 250 to 300 seropositive cohort members. A peripheral blood sample was collected from each donor, and TCR beta sequencing was performed on peripheral blood mononuclear cells. The Qiagen DNeasy Blood Extraction Kit was used to extract genomic DNA from the blood cell samples.

The sequence came from a man between 45 and 60 years old in good health and CMV-seropositive. The V and J genes are TRBV5-1 and TRBJ2-5, with 13 bases aligning to TRBD2. The source material was PBMCs. The CDR3 reads as follows: CVSSLELAGGRETQYF. The DNA sequence follows: TGCGTCAGCAGCTTGGAACTAGCGGGGGGGAGGGAGACCCAGTACTTC.